The 4 T cell receptor beta chains presented below share a single source sample, sequenced in a study of blood T cell repertoires in COVID-19. Method: immunoSEQ multiplex PCR; TCRdb's copy keeps in-frame clones and lacks some. The data show 240,000 or so clones, over 65% seen once. Sample: peripheral blood. These receptors all stem from an elderly woman with acute or convalescent COVID-19.

V and J are TRBV7-7 and TRBJ2-7, with TRBD1 identical over 8 bases. The germline V gene has CDR1 SSHAT and CDR2 FNYEAQ (reference sequence). This CDR3 is built from 15 residues. J lost 6 bases, V lost 5 bases, and 12 bases had no gene match. The CDR3: CASSPAPGQGAEQYF. CDR3 coding DNA: TGTGCCAGCAGCCCCGCCCCTGGACAGGGCGCCGAGCAGTACTTC.

The V call is TRBV19, the J call TRBJ2-7; unclear D gene. CDR1 and CDR2 (germline): LNHDA, SQIVND (reference sequence). CDR3 length: 13 amino acids. Trimming shortened V by 1 base and J by 3 bases, and 7 bases separated the two germline ends. The CDR3 bases are TGTGCCAGTAGTATAGGAGCTAACTACGAGCAGTACTTC. It specifies CASSIGANYEQYF.

The J gene is TRBJ2-7, the V gene TRBV19; no clear D gene. CDR3 length equals 14 residues. V was shortened by 6 bases and J by 0 bases, with 12 bases between the two germline ends. Germline CDR1 reads LNHDA; CDR2 reads SQIVND (reference sequence). CDR3 coding DNA: TGTGCCAGTAGAAGACACGCGAACTCCTACGAGCAGTACTTC. This gives the protein CASRRHANSYEQYF.

This chain uses TRBV3-1 (or the pseudogene TRBV3-2) with TRBJ2-5, with 7 bases matching TRBD2. The trim removed 6 bases at V and 5 bases at J, leaving 18 bases unmatched. The CDR3 has 17 amino acids. Germline CDR1 reads LGHDT; CDR2 reads YNNKEL (reference sequence). The CDR3 region is CASSPLAGGGLGETQYF. CDR3 in DNA: TGTGCCAGCAGTCCACTCGCCGGGGGAGGGCTCGGGGAGACCCAGTACTTC.